Below, 26 T cell receptor beta chains from the same sample are listed, as sequenced in a study of T cell responses to AZD1222 COVID-19 vaccine. Assay: immunoSEQ multiplex PCR; the TCRdb copy retains only in-frame clones and omits some. The profile shows more than 80,000 clones, approximately 91% of them singletons. Sequencing used peripheral blood, obtained on day 0 of AZD1222 vaccination. These receptors all stem from an adult in good health.

The chain combines TRBV11-2 with TRBJ2-5; 7 positions agree with TRBD1. Germline loops: CDR1 SGHAT, CDR2 FQNNGV. V was pared by 3 bases and J by 5 bases, with 0 bases of the junction left unmatched. The CDR3 is 12 residues long. The CDR3 DNA sequence: TGTGCCAGCAGCTTCAGGGGGGAGACCCAGTACTTC. This codes for CASSFRGETQYF.

V gene TRBV30 combines with J gene TRBJ1-1; D not resolved. Germline V lookup: CDR1 GTSNPN, CDR2 SVGIG (reference sequence). With 0 bases removed from V and 3 bases from J, the gap between germline ends came to 5 bases. This CDR3 is built from 12 residues. The CDR3 nucleotides are TGTGCCTGGAGTGTCGAGGACACTGAAGCTTTCTTT. It encodes CAWSVEDTEAFF.

V usage is TRBV6-2 or TRBV6-3 and J usage is TRBJ2-7; TRBD2 agrees at 8 bases. The CDR3 is 12 residues long. Germline CDR1 reads MNHEY; CDR2 reads SVGEGT. V was clipped by 6 bases and J by 2 bases; unmatched bases: 0. CDR3 sequence: CASSGGAYEQYF. The CDR3 DNA is TGTGCCAGCAGCGGGGGGGCCTACGAGCAGTACTTC.

The CDR3 DNA follows: TGCAGCGTTGAACACTGGAACACTGAAGCTTTCTTT. Translation: CSVEHWNTEAFF. This chain uses TRBV29-1 with TRBJ1-1; D is ambiguous. CDR1 and CDR2 from the germline V gene are SQVTM and ANQGSEA. The CDR3 consists of 12 residues. V lost 2 bases and J 1 base, leaving 5 bases between the germline ends.

The chain carries TRBV19 and TRBJ2-2, with TRBD1 matching 7 bases. Per the germline V gene, CDR1 is LNHDA and CDR2 is SQIVND (reference sequence). The CDR3 contains 16 residues. The ends lost 4 bases at V and 0 bases at J; junction bases unmatched: 5. The CDR3: CASSTRQGANTGELFF. The CDR3, as DNA: TGTGCCAGTAGTACGCGACAGGGCGCGAACACCGGGGAGCTGTTTTTT.

This CDR3 is CASSPQVSGNTIYF. As DNA, the CDR3 is TGTGCCAGCAGCCCACAGGTCTCTGGAAACACCATATATTTT. The chain combines TRBV11-2 with TRBJ1-3; the D gene is possibly TRBD1 (5 bases). V was shortened by 5 bases and J by 0 bases, with 8 bases between the two germline ends. The CDR3 has 14 residues. CDR1 SGHAT and CDR2 FQNNGV come from the germline V gene. The full variable domain, its missing parts supplied by reference TRBV11-2 and TRBJ1-3, is EAGVAQSPRYKIIEKRQSVAFWCNPISGHATLYWYQQILGQGPKLLIQFQNNGVVDDSQLPKDRFSAERLKGVDSTLKIQPAKLEDSAVYLCASSPQVSGNTIYFGEGSWLTVV.

V gene TRBV6-1 combines with J gene TRBJ2-3; 7 bases map to TRBD2. Trimming removed 1 base from V and 0 bases from J; junction bases left unmatched: 4. This CDR3 contains 16 residues. Germline values: CDR1 MNHNS, CDR2 SASEGT. The CDR3 loop reads CASSEGGGGSTDTQYF. Here the CDR3 DNA reads TGTGCCAGCAGTGAAGGGGGCGGGGGAAGCACAGATACGCAGTATTTT.

This clone was found once. This chain links TRBV27 with TRBJ1-2; 9 nucleotides align to TRBD1. The CDR3 is 15 amino acids. Germline CDR1 and CDR2: MNHEY and SMNVEV (reference sequence). The V gene end was trimmed by 0 bases and the J gene end by 2 bases; junction bases not matched to a gene: 1. CDR3 region: CASSLSGTGNYGYTF. The CDR3 coding sequence is TGTGCCAGCAGTTTATCGGGGACAGGGAACTATGGCTACACCTTC.

The chain uses TRBV2 and TRBJ1-1, with 9 bases identical to TRBD1. The CDR3 covers 14 residues. Germline CDR1 is SNHLY and CDR2 is FYNNEI. V gave up 7 bases and J gave up 7 bases; unmatched junction bases: 10. CDR3 loop: CASTKNRGQVEAFF. The DNA for the CDR3 is TGTGCCAGCACAAAAAACAGGGGGCAGGTTGAAGCTTTCTTT.

The chain links TRBV5-8 to TRBJ2-2; D is perhaps TRBD1 (5 bases). The V gene lost 6 bases and the J gene lost 4 bases, with 13 bases spanning the gap. This CDR3 has 14 amino acids. Germline loops: CDR1 SGHTS, CDR2 YDEGEE. The DNA of the CDR3 is TGTGCCAGCACCAAAAGACAGTCCACCGGGGAGCTGTTTTTT. It is translated as CASTKRQSTGELFF.

The chain joins TRBV18 to TRBJ1-6; D might be TRBD1 (5 bases). This CDR3 comprises 15 residues. Germline loops: CDR1 KGHSH, CDR2 LQKENI. Trimming pared 3 bases from V and 8 bases from J, leaving 14 bases between. The CDR3 region has the DNA TGTGCCAGCTCACCGACGGTGGGGCGAGATTCACCCCTCCACTTT. Amino acids: CASSPTVGRDSPLHF.

The chain recombines TRBV4-3 with TRBJ1-2, with D perhaps matching TRBD1 (5 bases). The length of the CDR3 is 17 residues. V shed 4 bases and J shed 7 bases, with 25 bases lying between them. Germline values: CDR1 LGHNA, CDR2 YSLEER. The CDR3 DNA reads as TGCGCCAGCAGCCGAGATTACACCGGGACCTCTAAGGGTGGCTACACCTTC. It codes for CASSRDYTGTSKGGYTF.

The chain carries TRBV2 and TRBJ1-2; TRBD1 is a possible D gene (5 bases). The length of the CDR3 is 15 residues. Deletions cut 4 bases from V and 1 base from J, with 13 bases between. Germline values: CDR1 SNHLY, CDR2 FYNNEI. The CDR3 coding sequence is TGTGCCAGCAGTGGTTTCGACAGTTTTAACTATGGCTACACCTTC. Translation gives CASSGFDSFNYGYTF.

The chain employs TRBV10-3 and TRBJ2-7, with D tentatively TRBD1 or TRBD2 (6 bases each). The germline V gene has CDR1 ENHRY and CDR2 SYGVKD. The CDR3 length is 15 residues. With 3 bases removed from V and 2 bases from J, the gap between germline ends came to 14 bases. CDR3 nucleotides: TGTGCCATCAGTGATCCGGGGGCTAGGCCCTACGAGCAGTACTTC. Residues: CAISDPGARPYEQYF.

V gene TRBV6-1 combines with J gene TRBJ2-1; D not resolved. This CDR3 comprises 13 residues. Germline CDR1 and CDR2: MNHNS and SASEGT. Trimming took 0 bases from V and 8 from J, leaving 8 bases between them. The CDR3 loop reads CASSEALGDEQFF. Here the CDR3 DNA reads TGTGCCAGCAGTGAAGCGCTAGGCGATGAGCAGTTCTTC.

V usage is TRBV29-1 and J usage is TRBJ1-2; TRBD1 matches at 10 bases. Trimming cost V 3 bases and J 8 bases; bases outside gene matches: 9. The CDR3 contains 14 residues. The germline V gene has CDR1 SQVTM and CDR2 ANQGSEA. The CDR3 sequence is CSVDRGDRGLGYTF. CDR3 DNA: TGCAGCGTTGATCGGGGAGACAGGGGGCTAGGCTACACCTTC.

The chain uses TRBV7-9 and TRBJ1-1; D perhaps matches TRBD1 (6 bases). The CDR3 runs 14 residues. The V gene's germline CDR1 is SEHNR and CDR2 FQNEAQ (reference sequence). Trimming pared 2 bases from V and 3 bases from J, leaving 10 bases between. In DNA form, the CDR3 reads TGTGCCAGCAGCTTAACAGGGAGGCACACTGAAGCTTTCTTT. The encoded protein is CASSLTGRHTEAFF.

V and J are TRBV18 and TRBJ1-6; D not certain. The length of the CDR3 is 14 residues. Trimming removed 4 bases from V and 8 bases from J, with 12 bases in between. Germline CDR1 and CDR2: KGHSH and LQKENI. CDR3 in amino acids: CASSQDGEHSPLHF. The CDR3 coding sequence is TGTGCCAGCTCACAGGACGGAGAACATTCACCCCTCCACTTT.

The chain has TRBV28 and TRBJ1-2; D might be TRBD1 (5 bases). The length of the CDR3 is 13 residues. Trimming shortened V by 5 bases and J by 7 bases, and 14 bases separated the two germline ends. Germline V CDR1 and CDR2: MDHEN, SYDVKM. The CDR3 reads CASSRSGRGGYTF. CDR3 nucleotides: TGTGCCAGCAGTCGAAGCGGGAGGGGTGGCTACACCTTC.

This sequence joins TRBV7-2 and TRBJ1-2; D may be TRBD1 (5 bases). Per germline, CDR1 SGHTA and CDR2 FQGNSA. V was clipped by 2 bases and J by 1 base, with 8 bases between them. This CDR3 is 14 amino acids long. DNA for the CDR3: TGTGCCAGCAGCTTACAGACAGATAACTATGGCTACACCTTC. Residues: CASSLQTDNYGYTF.

J is TRBJ1-3 and V is TRBV9; D may be TRBD1 (6 bases). CDR1 is SGDLS and CDR2 is YYNGEE in the germline V gene. This CDR3 contains 16 residues. Trimming pared 3 bases from V and 0 bases from J, leaving 13 bases between. The CDR3 reads CASSAIGTSSGNTIYF. The CDR3 DNA reads TGTGCCAGCAGCGCCATCGGGACAAGCTCTGGAAACACCATATATTTT. Complete variable domain (other parts from reference TRBV9 and TRBJ1-3): DSGVTQTPKHLITATGQRVTLRCSPRSGDLSVYWYQQSLDQGLQFLIQYYNGEERAKGNILERFSAQQFPDLHSELNLSSLELGDSALYFCASSAIGTSSGNTIYFGEGSWLTVV.

This clone was counted a single time. J is TRBJ1-2 and V is TRBV6-1; 7 bases fit TRBD1. Germline V gives CDR1 MNHNS, CDR2 SASEGT. J was trimmed by 5 bases and V by 3 bases; bases with no gene match: 9. The CDR3 sequence is 15 residues long. CDR3 coding DNA: TGTGCCAGCAGTGACGGGGCAGGGGGACATTATGGCTACACCTTC. Protein sequence: CASSDGAGGHYGYTF.

This chain connects TRBV28 to TRBJ1-1, with D possibly TRBD1 on 5 matching bases. CDR3 size: 17 residues. V was cut by 2 bases and J by 0 bases, with 16 bases left in between. CDR1 and CDR2 (germline): MDHEN, SYDVKM. The CDR3 sequence: CASSLRTTSQLNTEAFF. The CDR3 DNA reads as TGTGCCAGCAGTTTAAGGACAACAAGTCAATTGAACACTGAAGCTTTCTTT.

The rearrangement joins TRBV4-3 to TRBJ1-4; weak D call: TRBD1 (6 bases). Germline assignment: CDR1 LGHNA and CDR2 YSLEER. The CDR3 is 18 amino acids. The V and J ends lost 0 bases and 8 bases respectively, with 22 bases between them. CDR3 protein: CASSQETGAGATREKLFF. CDR3 coding DNA: TGCGCCAGCAGCCAAGAAACGGGGGCCGGGGCTACTAGGGAAAAACTGTTTTTT.

This sequence joins TRBV7-2 and TRBJ1-2; 12 nucleotides align to TRBD1. Germline CDR1 SGHTA, CDR2 FQGNSA. This CDR3 has 18 amino acids. The V segment lost 1 base and the J segment 7 bases; nucleotides outside the gene matches: 13. The CDR3 nucleotides read TGTGCCAGCAGCTTAGTGGTGGACGGGACAGGGGGCGCGGGTGGCTACACCTTC. It codes for CASSLVVDGTGGAGGYTF.

This rearrangement joins TRBV24-1 to TRBJ1-2, with TRBD1 matching over 8 bases. The J segment lost 0 bases and the V segment lost 4 bases, leaving 3 bases of the junction unmatched. The V gene's germline CDR1 is KGHDR and CDR2 SFDVKD. This CDR3 comprises 15 residues. CDR3 residues: CATSDGQGSNYGYTF. The CDR3 nucleotides are TGTGCCACCAGTGACGGACAGGGATCTAACTATGGCTACACCTTC.